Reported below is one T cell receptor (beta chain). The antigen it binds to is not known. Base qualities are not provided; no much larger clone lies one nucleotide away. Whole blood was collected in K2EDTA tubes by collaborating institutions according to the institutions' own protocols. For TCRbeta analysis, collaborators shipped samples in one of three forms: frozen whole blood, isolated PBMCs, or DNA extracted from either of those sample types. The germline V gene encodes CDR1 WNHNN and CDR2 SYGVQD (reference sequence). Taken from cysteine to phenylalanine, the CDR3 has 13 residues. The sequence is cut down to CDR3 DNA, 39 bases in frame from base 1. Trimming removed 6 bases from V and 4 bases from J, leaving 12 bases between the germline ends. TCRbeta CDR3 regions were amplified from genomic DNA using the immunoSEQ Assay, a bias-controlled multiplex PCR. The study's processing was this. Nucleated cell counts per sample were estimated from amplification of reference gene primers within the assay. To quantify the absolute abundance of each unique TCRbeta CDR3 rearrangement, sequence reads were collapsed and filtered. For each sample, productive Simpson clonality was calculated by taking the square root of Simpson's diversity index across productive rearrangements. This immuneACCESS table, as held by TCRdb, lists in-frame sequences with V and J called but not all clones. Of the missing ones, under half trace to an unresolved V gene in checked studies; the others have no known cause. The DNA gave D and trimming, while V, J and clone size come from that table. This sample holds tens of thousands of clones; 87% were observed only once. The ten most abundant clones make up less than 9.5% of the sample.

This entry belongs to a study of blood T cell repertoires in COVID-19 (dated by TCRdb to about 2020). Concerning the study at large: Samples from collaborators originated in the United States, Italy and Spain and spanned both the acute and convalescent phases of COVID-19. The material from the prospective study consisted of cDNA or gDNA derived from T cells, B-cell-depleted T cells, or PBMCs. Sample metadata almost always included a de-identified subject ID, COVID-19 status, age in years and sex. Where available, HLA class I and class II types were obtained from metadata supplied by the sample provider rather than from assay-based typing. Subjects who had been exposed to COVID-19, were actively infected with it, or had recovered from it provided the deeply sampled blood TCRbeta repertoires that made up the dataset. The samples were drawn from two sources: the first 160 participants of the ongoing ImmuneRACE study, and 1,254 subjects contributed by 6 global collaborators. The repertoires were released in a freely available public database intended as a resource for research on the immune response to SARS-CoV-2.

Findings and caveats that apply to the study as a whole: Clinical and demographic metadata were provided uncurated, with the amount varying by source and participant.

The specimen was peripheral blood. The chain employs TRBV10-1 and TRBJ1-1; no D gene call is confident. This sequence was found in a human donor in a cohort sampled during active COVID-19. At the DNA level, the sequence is TGCGCCAGCAGCCCCGATCACATCACTGAAGCTTTCTTT. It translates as CASSPDHITEAFF.